Below are 31 T cell receptor beta chains sequenced from a single sample in a study of blood T cell repertoires in COVID-19. Profiled with immunoSEQ multiplex PCR; TCRdb holds only in-frame clones, not every one. The sample has around 470,000 clones; 80% to 90% are singletons. Sequenced input: peripheral blood. The receptors stem from a man in his late teens or twenties with COVID-19, enrolled during active disease.

For this clone: The junction and the germline gene differ at one end; a read error may be behind it. Other nucleotide sequences in the sample specify the same CDR3. The V and J genes are TRBV29-1 and TRBJ2-7; 10 positions agree with TRBD1. CDR3 length equals 13 residues. Germline V gene sequence: CDR1 SQVTM, CDR2 ANQGSEA. As DNA, the CDR3 is TGCAGTGTTGACGGGACAGGGGATAACGAGCAGTACTTC. It specifies CSVDGTGDNEQYF.

The CDR3 here is CAWLAPSTDTQYF. The CDR3 DNA reads as TGTGCCTGGTTAGCCCCTAGCACAGATACGCAGTATTTT. This rearrangement joins TRBV30 to TRBJ2-3, with D unresolved. With 5 bases removed from V and 0 bases from J, the gap between germline ends came to 9 bases. The CDR3 runs 13 residues. Germline CDR1 and CDR2: GTSNPN and SVGIG (reference sequence). Based on the CDR3 plus reference TRBV30 and TRBJ2-3, the full variable domain is SQTIHQWPATLVQPVGSPLSLECTVEGTSNPNLYWYRQAAGRGLQLLFYSVGIGQISSEVPQNLSASRPQDRQFILSSKKLLLSDSGFYLCAWLAPSTDTQYFGPGTRLTVL.

This chain links TRBV24-1 with TRBJ2-3; D may be TRBD2 (6 bases). Germline V gene lookup returns CDR1 KGHDR and CDR2 SFDVKD. The V end lost 9 bases, the J end lost 0 bases, and 15 bases lay between the germline ends. The CDR3 consists of 15 residues. The CDR3 DNA sequence: TGTGCCACCGCGGCCGGGAGCGGTAGCACAGATACGCAGTATTTT. It encodes CATAAGSGSTDTQYF.

The rearrangement links TRBV29-1 to TRBJ2-1; TRBD2 matches at 7 bases. Germline CDR1 and CDR2: SQVTM and ANQGSEA. This CDR3 region has 13 residues. J gave up 8 bases and V 3 bases, and 7 bases lay outside the gene matches. CDR3 amino acids: CSVDYSGGDEQFF. Written as DNA, the CDR3 is TGCAGCGTTGATTACTCGGGAGGTGATGAGCAGTTCTTC.

The V call is TRBV7-6, the J call TRBJ2-5; no firm D call. The germline V and J ends were trimmed by 0 bases and 5 bases, with 7 bases remaining between them. This CDR3 has 13 residues. Germline CDR1 reads SGHVS; CDR2 reads FNYEAQ. CDR3 protein: CASSLAPRETQYF. CDR3 nucleotides: TGTGCCAGCAGCTTAGCCCCTCGGGAGACCCAGTACTTC.

CDR3 amino acids: CASSAWGAGAGELFF. The CDR3 nucleotides read TGTGCCAGCAGCGCCTGGGGAGCGGGGGCCGGGGAGCTGTTTTTT. The rearrangement links TRBV13 to TRBJ2-2; 8 nucleotides align to TRBD2. CDR3 length: 15 amino acids. Germline CDR1 PRHDT, CDR2 FYEKMQ (reference sequence). V lost 5 bases to trimming and J lost 6 bases; unmatched junction nucleotides: 8.

The chain combines TRBV14 with TRBJ2-3; 7 bases match TRBD2. Trimming cost V 1 base and J 9 bases; bases outside gene matches: 1. The CDR3 covers 12 residues. The germline V gene has CDR1 SGHDN and CDR2 FVKESK. The CDR3 DNA sequence: TGTGCCAGCAGCCAAGTCGGGGGGACGCAGTATTTT. Translation gives CASSQVGGTQYF. The complete variable domain, with remaining parts taken from reference TRBV14 and TRBJ2-3, reads EAGVTQFPSHSVIEKGQTVTLRCDPISGHDNLYWYRRVMGKEIKFLLHFVKESKQDESGMPNNRFLAERTGGTYSTLKVQPAELEDSGVYFCASSQVGGTQYFGPGTRLTVL.

As to this clone: Other DNA sequences in this specimen translate into the identical CDR3. V is TRBV9 and J is TRBJ2-5, with unresolved D. The CDR3 is 13 amino acids. V lost 4 bases and J lost 1, with 8 bases in between. CDR1 is SGDLS and CDR2 is YYNGEE in the germline V gene. CDR3 bases: TGTGCCAGCAGCCTCCGCGGCCAAGAGACCCAGTACTTC. This codes for CASSLRGQETQYF.

CDR3 protein: CASTTGLAASFGGELFF. CDR3 DNA: TGTGCCAGTACCACCGGACTAGCGGCTAGCTTTGGCGGGGAGCTGTTTTTT. The chain carries TRBV19 and TRBJ2-2; TRBD2 agrees at 10 bases. This CDR3 region has 17 residues. Germline V gene sequence: CDR1 LNHDA, CDR2 SQIVND (reference sequence). Trimming took 7 bases from V and 7 from J; bases not matched to a gene: 15. Drawing the rest from reference TRBV19 and TRBJ2-2, the complete variable domain is DGGITQSPKYLFRKEGQNVTLSCEQNLNHDAMYWYRQDPGQGLRLIYYSQIVNDFQKGDIAEGYSVSREKKESFPLTVTSAQKNPTAFYLCASTTGLAASFGGELFFGEGSRLTVL.

J is TRBJ2-1 and V is TRBV20-1; 9 bases map to TRBD2. J was trimmed by 2 bases and V by 3 bases; bases with no gene match: 11. This CDR3 region has 17 residues. The germline CDR1 and CDR2 sequences are DFQATT and SNEGSKA (reference sequence). The CDR3, as DNA: TGCAGTGCTAGTTTGGCCAGCGGGGGGACCACCTACAATGAGCAGTTCTTC. Amino acids: CSASLASGGTTYNEQFF.

This clone is a singleton in its sample. The chain is built from TRBV5-6 and TRBJ2-5, with TRBD1 matching over 8 bases. The germline V gene encodes CDR1 SGHDT and CDR2 YYEEEE. V was pared by 2 bases and J by 3 bases, with 9 bases of the junction left unmatched. The CDR3 has 16 residues. CDR3 amino acids: CASSFPDRVVKETQYF. DNA of the CDR3: TGTGCCAGCAGCTTCCCGGACAGGGTCGTAAAAGAGACCCAGTACTTC.

The chain links TRBV6-5 to TRBJ2-7, with D tentatively TRBD1 (7 bases). V was pared by 0 bases and J by 6 bases, with 18 bases between. The V gene's germline CDR1 is MNHEY and CDR2 SVGAGI. The CDR3 sequence is 16 residues long. The CDR3 loop is CASSYSGGQNYGEQYF. Written as DNA, the CDR3 is TGTGCCAGCAGTTACTCCGGGGGACAGAACTACGGCGAGCAGTACTTC.

The rearrangement joins TRBV7-8 to TRBJ2-5; TRBD1 is a possible D gene (5 bases). Germline lookup yields CDR1 SGHVS and CDR2 FQNEAQ. Trimming left V 3 bases short and J 6 bases short, with 14 bases between. The CDR3 covers 14 residues. CDR3 loop: CASSFPQGLQTQYF. CDR3 in DNA: TGTGCCAGCAGCTTTCCCCAGGGTTTGCAGACCCAGTACTTC.

Concerning this clone: The sample has other DNA sequences that encode this CDR3 too. The chain employs TRBV5-1 and TRBJ2-1; 9 bases match TRBD2. CDR3 length equals 14 residues. Per germline, CDR1 SGHRS and CDR2 YFSETQ. Losses at the gene ends were 0 bases for V and 5 bases for J; bases not matched to a gene: 0. In DNA form, the CDR3 reads TGCGCCAGCAGCTTGGGACTAGCGGACAATGAGCAGTTCTTC. This translates into CASSLGLADNEQFF.

This chain joins TRBV14 and TRBJ1-2, with a tentative D call TRBD1 (5 bases). This CDR3 has 13 amino acids. CDR1 is SGHDN, CDR2 FVKESK, per germline. Trimming shortened V by 2 bases and J by 4 bases, and 8 bases separated the two germline ends. The CDR3 coding sequence is TGTGCCAGCAGCCAACGGGGGATCTATGGCTACACCTTC. Protein: CASSQRGIYGYTF. Filled out from reference TRBV14 and TRBJ1-2, the complete variable domain reads EAGVTQFPSHSVIEKGQTVTLRCDPISGHDNLYWYRRVMGKEIKFLLHFVKESKQDESGMPNNRFLAERTGGTYSTLKVQPAELEDSGVYFCASSQRGIYGYTFGSGTRLTVV.

J is TRBJ2-3 and V is TRBV2; D is perhaps TRBD1 (6 bases). Germline lookup yields CDR1 SNHLY and CDR2 FYNNEI. V lost 5 bases, J lost 1 base, and 10 bases lay in between. The CDR3 has 14 amino acids. For the CDR3, the DNA is TGTGCCAGCAGTCCACAGGGTGGCACAGATACGCAGTATTTT. Translation: CASSPQGGTDTQYF.

The chain employs TRBV4-1 and TRBJ2-1, with TRBD2 matching over 9 bases. V lost 0 bases, J lost 0 bases, and 3 bases stayed unmatched. The CDR3 is 17 residues long. Germline loops: CDR1 MGHRA, CDR2 YSYEKL. The CDR3 DNA sequence: TGCGCCAGCAGCCAAGAACTGCGGGGGGGCTCCTACAATGAGCAGTTCTTC. This codes for CASSQELRGGSYNEQFF.

The rearrangement joins TRBV5-6 to TRBJ2-7, with a possible D match to TRBD2 (5 bases). There are 15 residues in the CDR3. V was cut by 4 bases and J by 5 bases, with 19 bases left in between. Per the germline V gene, CDR1 is SGHDT and CDR2 is YYEEEE. The CDR3 DNA is TGTGCCAGCAGCCATGAAAAGGGAGTGGGAAACGAGCAGTACTTC. Translated, it gives CASSHEKGVGNEQYF.

CDR3 in amino acids: CASSWGLAGGYNEQFF. CDR3 nucleotides: TGTGCCAGCAGCTGGGGACTAGCGGGGGGGTACAATGAGCAGTTCTTC. V is TRBV11-2 and J is TRBJ2-1, with 16 bases aligning to TRBD2. Germline CDR1 and CDR2: SGHAT and FQNNGV. V shed 4 bases, J shed 4 bases, and the junction held 1 base outside the gene matches. The CDR3 contains 16 residues.

The rearrangement uses TRBV5-1 and TRBJ2-5; TRBD2 aligns across 7 bases. J gave up 5 bases and V 4 bases, and 11 bases lay outside the gene matches. From germline, CDR1 is SGHRS and CDR2 YFSETQ. This CDR3 spans 15 amino acids. Written as DNA, the CDR3 is TGCGCCAGCAGCCAACGTACTAGCGAGTCTGAGACCCAGTACTTC. Amino acid sequence: CASSQRTSESETQYF.

This chain uses TRBV27 with TRBJ2-1; 8 bases are a match to TRBD2. This CDR3 is 15 amino acids long. Trimming at V came to 3 bases and at J to 7 bases, leaving 8 bases not matched to a gene. Germline V CDR1 and CDR2: MNHEY, SMNVEV (reference sequence). As DNA, the CDR3 is TGTGCCAGCAGTTTTGGACTAGCCCAAGGGAATGAGCAGTTCTTC. This gives the protein CASSFGLAQGNEQFF.

The gene calls are TRBV12-3 or TRBV12-4 and TRBJ1-2, with D tentatively TRBD1 (5 bases). Between the trimmed V and J ends, which lost 5 bases and 6 bases, there was a span of 13 bases. The CDR3 has 13 amino acids. In DNA form, the CDR3 reads TGTGCCAGCAGTGGGCAGGGAGGCAATGGCTACACCTTC. This translates into CASSGQGGNGYTF.

The genes are TRBV27 and TRBJ2-4, with TRBD2 as a possible D gene (6 bases). Germline loops: CDR1 MNHEY, CDR2 SMNVEV (reference sequence). The CDR3 is made up of 13 amino acids. Trimming removed 5 bases at V and 7 bases at J, with 12 bases between. The CDR3 sequence is CASSKEGRNIQYF. CDR3 coding DNA: TGTGCCAGCAGTAAGGAGGGGCGGAACATTCAGTACTTC.

The chain joins TRBV20-1 to TRBJ2-7; 7 positions agree with TRBD1. In germline, CDR1 is DFQATT, CDR2 SNEGSKA (reference sequence). The CDR3 extends over 13 amino acids. After removal of 3 bases from V and 2 bases from J, the junction contained 4 bases not matched to a gene. The CDR3: CSASTGATYEQYF. CDR3 sequence (DNA): TGCAGTGCTAGTACAGGGGCCACCTACGAGCAGTACTTC.

This clone was seen more than once but under ten times. This chain links TRBV7-9 with TRBJ1-1; D may be TRBD1 (6 bases). With 6 bases removed from V and 9 bases from J, the gap between germline ends came to 11 bases. CDR3 size: 11 residues. CDR1 and CDR2 from the germline V gene are SEHNR and FQNEAQ (reference sequence). Written as DNA, the CDR3 is TGTGCCAGCAGTGAAACAGGGAAAGCTTTCTTT. This gives the protein CASSETGKAFF. The full variable domain, its missing parts supplied by reference TRBV7-9 and TRBJ1-1, is DTGVSQNPRHKITKRGQNVTFRCDPISEHNRLYWYRQTLGQGPEFLTYFQNEAQLEKSRLLSDRFSAERPKGSFSTLEIQRTEQGDSAMYLCASSETGKAFFGQGTRLTVV.

The chain employs TRBV5-4 and TRBJ2-7; 9 positions agree with TRBD1. J was trimmed by 4 bases and V by 3 bases; bases with no gene match: 8. Germline V gene sequence: CDR1 SGHNT, CDR2 YYREEE (reference sequence). The CDR3 length is 15 residues. DNA of the CDR3: TGTGCCAGCAGCTGGGGCGAGGGACAGGGTTACGAGCAGTACTTC. Amino acids: CASSWGEGQGYEQYF.

V is TRBV5-4 and J is TRBJ2-5, with 11 nucleotides matching TRBD2. CDR1 and CDR2 from the germline V gene are SGHNT and YYREEE (reference sequence). V was clipped by 0 bases and J by 0 bases; unmatched bases: 4. This CDR3 comprises 17 residues. The CDR3 protein is CASSLGGLAAYQETQYF. In DNA form, the CDR3 reads TGTGCCAGCAGCTTGGGGGGACTAGCGGCGTACCAAGAGACCCAGTACTTC.

V is TRBV12-2 and J is TRBJ2-3; no check of the table's D call, TRBD2, against the DNA was made. TRBV12-2 is designated a pseudogene. The CDR3 is 16 amino acids. This chain's CDR3 is CASRPFARESTDTQYF. Written as DNA, the CDR3 is TGTGCAAGTCGCCCATTTGCTAGGGAGAGCACAGATACGCAGTATTTT.

The chain joins TRBV3-1 (or the pseudogene TRBV3-2) to TRBJ2-5; 10 bases agree with TRBD2. The CDR3 is 14 amino acids. Germline lookup yields CDR1 LGHDT and CDR2 YNNKEL (reference sequence). V lost 4 bases, J lost 5 bases, and 4 bases stayed unmatched. DNA of the CDR3: TGTGCCAGCAGCCTGCTAGCGGGGGCGGAGACCCAGTACTTC. It encodes CASSLLAGAETQYF.

This clone appeared once. The V gene is TRBV11-2, the J gene TRBJ2-1; no firm D call. Trimming removed 5 bases from V and 4 bases from J, with 3 bases in between. CDR1 and CDR2 (germline): SGHAT, FQNNGV. This CDR3 comprises 11 residues. DNA of the CDR3: TGTGCCAGCAGCCAGTACAATGAGCAGTTCTTC. It encodes CASSQYNEQFF. The variable domain in full, with the rest retrieved from reference TRBV11-2 and TRBJ2-1, is EAGVAQSPRYKIIEKRQSVAFWCNPISGHATLYWYQQILGQGPKLLIQFQNNGVVDDSQLPKDRFSAERLKGVDSTLKIQPAKLEDSAVYLCASSQYNEQFFGPGTRLTVL.

The chain employs TRBV15 and TRBJ2-1; 14 nucleotides match TRBD2. CDR3 length: 17 amino acids. Germline trimming cut 0 bases from V and 12 bases from J; bases unmatched to any gene: 10. Germline V gene sequence: CDR1 LNHNV, CDR2 YYDKDF (reference sequence). CDR3 in amino acids: CATSRDFGTSGGPGQFF. CDR3 coding DNA: TGTGCCACCAGCAGAGACTTTGGGACTAGCGGGGGCCCGGGGCAGTTCTTC.